The table lists the clone carrying this T cell receptor (beta chain) with a few counts. The CDR3 contains 11 residues. J was trimmed by 11 bases and V by 5 bases; bases with no gene match: 4. Per germline, CDR1 SEHNR and CDR2 FQNEAQ (reference sequence). This specimen comes from a study of blood T cells in healthy people across ages. Alongside a J-beta primer mix, a sample-barcoded 5' primer served in a second PCR lasting about 7 to 11 cycles. From the 5' RACE reads, TCRdb called clonotypes with MiXCR, one entry per CDR3 protein. Of roughly 560,000 distinct CDR3 sequences detected, 20% to 30% appear once; the ten largest clones hold roughly 9%. The same data also contributed to another study, on T cells of mothers and their children.

The chain is built from TRBV7-9 and TRBJ2-7; 9 nucleotides line up with TRBD2. Sequencing was done on a sample of blood. The TCR was taken from a boy younger than 18 in good health. The CDR3 region is CASSTGLAKYF. CDR3 nucleotide sequence: TGTGCCAGCAGCACCGGACTAGCGAAGTACTTC.